Included here is one T cell receptor beta chain sequence, with context. The sample is drawn from a study of T cell responses to AZD1222 COVID-19 vaccine. V lost 2 bases and J lost 2, with 19 bases in between. The CDR3 loop spans 17 amino acids. Germline V lookup: CDR1 SGHRS, CDR2 YFSETQ. Libraries were prepared by immunoSEQ multiplex PCR; TCRdb keeps only in-frame clonotypes and omits some of them. Altogether about 110,000 clones are present, 70% to 90% being singletons, with the ten largest covering 2% to 3%. The receptor was isolated from an adult who received the AZD1222 COVID-19 vaccine. This chain connects TRBV5-1 to TRBJ1-1; D remains unclear. Sequences were derived from peripheral blood, sampled 28 days after the second AZD1222 dose. The CDR3 sequence is CASSFFTPAGANTEAFF. Written as DNA, the CDR3 is TGCGCCAGCAGCTTTTTTACGCCTGCGGGAGCCAACACTGAAGCTTTCTTT.